The sequence of this T cell receptor beta chain was determined in a study of siplizumab effects on memory and regulatory T cells (dated by TCRdb to between 2017 and 2020). For the wider study: The study looked at the effect of siplizumab, an anti-CD2 antibody, on alloreactive T-cell subsets in allogeneic mixed lymphocyte reactions made from human PBMCs. What the study reported, not specific to this receptor: No functional confirmation was obtained for the suppressive function of proliferating Tregs from siplizumab cultures. Greater diversity appeared to be present in unstimulated naive T cells than in memory T cells, and a substantial contribution to the alloresponse seemed to be made by naive cells. Among mappable alloreactive CD4+ clones, the Treg-derived fraction averaged around 69% with siplizumab versus 25% to 30% in control reactions. Roughly 75-95% of proliferating CD4+ or CD8+ clones could not be assigned a naive or memory phenotype. The cumulative frequency of alloreactive sequences that could be traced back to unstimulated CD4+ memory T cells was significantly reduced by siplizumab. Because sequences below about 10^-5 frequency were poorly captured, only a minor fraction of alloreactive clones could be mapped to unstimulated subsets.

Sorted unstimulated T cells and proliferating T cells recovered from mixed lymphocyte reactions underwent TCRbeta CDR3 sequencing. Fresh whole blood from nine to eleven HLA-typed healthy donors was used to isolate PBMCs. Unstimulated CD4+ regulatory T cells were FACS-sorted to map the origin of alloreactive clones. As to this clone: The specificity of this receptor is unknown. No qualities accompany the bases; no much larger clone lies one base away.

Libraries were made using the immunoSEQ multiplex PCR assay. About 10^5 TCR templates per sample were assayed by the deep sequencing platform. Genomic DNA extracted from sorted T cells was used for TCRbeta CDR3 sequencing. As for how the authors treated the data: The R programming language was used for clonal analysis of TCRbeta CDR3 data. Comparing unstimulated samples against CFSE-low samples taken after the reaction was how alloreactive CD4+ and CD8+ clones were defined. Regulatory or non-regulatory origin of alloreactive CD4+ clones was assigned by matching sequences to the sorted unstimulated Treg and non-Treg repertoires. In its TCRdb copy, this immuneACCESS table keeps in-frame sequences only and misses some clones. Where compared with another copy, unresolved V genes explain less than half of these, and the others have no known cause. That table supplies the V and J calls and clone size; D and trimming were determined from the DNA. In all, the sample holds around 100,000 clones, and about 91% of those were seen once. 0.73% of the sample rests with the top ten.

Measured from the cysteine to the phenylalanine, the CDR3 is 14 residues long. The entry retains the CDR3 DNA only, 42 bases that are in frame from base 1. V is pared back by 5 bases and J by 3 bases, with 11 bases lying between the germline termini. CDR1 is given as MDHEN and CDR2 as SYDVKM, both from the germline V gene. The chain uses TRBV28 and TRBJ1-5; TRBD1 is perhaps the D gene, given 5 matching bases. The clonotype comes from a human donor in good health. The specimen sequenced was Tregs sorted from blood. The CDR3 loop reads CASSHGTYNQPQHF. Here is the DNA: TGTGCCAGCAGTCACGGGACTTACAATCAGCCCCAGCATTTT.